This TCR beta chain emerged from a study of blood T cell repertoires in COVID-19. By sample fraction, this clone is medium-sized. As originally analysed: The assay estimated nucleated cells by amplifying reference gene primers. Profiling relied on immunoSEQ multiplex PCR, and the TCRdb table lists in-frame clones only, not all of them. For V, J and clone size, that table is used; D and trimming come from the DNA. The sample lists just over 15,000 clones, around 86% occurring once. The TCR sequence derives from a man older than 75 with active or convalescent COVID-19. Sequencing was carried out using peripheral blood.

The CDR3 here is CSASVGAQYGYTF. In DNA form, the CDR3 reads TGCAGTGCTAGTGTGGGGGCGCAGTATGGCTACACCTTC. This chain links TRBV20-1 with TRBJ1-2; weak D call: TRBD1 (6 bases). Germline CDR1 and CDR2: DFQATT and SNEGSKA (reference sequence). With 3 bases removed from V and 5 bases from J, the gap between germline ends came to 13 bases. The CDR3 sequence is 13 residues long.